This T cell receptor (beta chain) stems from a study of cytotoxic CD8 clonotypes in ibrutinib-treated CLL. Overall study: The group held approximately eleven relapsed/refractory and around 15 treatment-naive patients, with roughly 17 IGHV unmutated. About 25 partial and 2 complete responses; at median 68 months, around 14 remitted, approximately 12 progressed.

J was trimmed by 4 bases and V by 0 bases; bases with no gene match: 10. The CDR3 length is 16 residues. CDR1 and CDR2 (germline): SQVTM, ANQGSEA. Only in-frame clones appear in the TCRdb table, and some are missing; sequencing was by immunoSEQ multiplex PCR. The data contain around 310,000 clones, approximately 80% of them seen just once; the ten biggest clones take up about 6.3%. The sequence came from a human donor with chronic lymphocytic leukemia. J is TRBJ2-7 and V is TRBV29-1, with 9 bases matching TRBD2. The sequences come from PBMCs, collected before ibrutinib treatment. Written as DNA, the CDR3 is TGCAGCGTTGAAGAAACCACCCCCAGCGGGAGGTACGAGCAGTACTTC. Translation: CSVEETTPSGRYEQYF.